Below, 28 T cell receptor beta chains from the same sample are listed, as sequenced in a study of T cell responses to AZD1222 COVID-19 vaccine. Sequenced by immunoSEQ multiplex PCR; TCRdb stores in-frame clones only, minus some. The repertoire holds tens of thousands of clones, with 70% to 90% as singletons. Material: peripheral blood, obtained on day 0 of AZD1222 vaccination. The receptor source for this set is an adult in good health.

The chain is built from TRBV15 and TRBJ2-5; no clear D. CDR3 length: 15 residues. From germline, CDR1 is LNHNV and CDR2 YYDKDF (reference sequence). V shed 1 base and J shed 5 bases, with 14 bases lying between them. The CDR3 DNA follows: TGTGCCACCAGCAGAGTCGACAACAGTTACGAGACCCAGTACTTC. Translated: CATSRVDNSYETQYF.

This clone was observed a handful of times. The chain has TRBV2 and TRBJ2-1, with 11 bases aligning to TRBD2. Germline-derived CDR1 and CDR2 are SNHLY and FYNNEI. The CDR3 has 16 residues. V was clipped by 6 bases and J by 0 bases; unmatched bases: 4. CDR3 protein: CASSLAGGLSYNEQFF. DNA for the CDR3: TGTGCCAGCAGCCTAGCGGGGGGTCTCTCCTACAATGAGCAGTTCTTC.

V and J are TRBV20-1 and TRBJ2-5, with D unclear. The length of the CDR3 is 10 residues. Trimming removed 0 bases at V and 6 bases at J, with 2 bases between. Germline V gives CDR1 DFQATT, CDR2 SNEGSKA (reference sequence). The CDR3 spells CSARDKTQYF. In nucleotides, the CDR3 is TGCAGTGCTAGAGATAAGACCCAGTACTTC.

The V call is TRBV27, the J call TRBJ1-3; TRBD1 might be the D (5 bases). The V end lost 3 bases, the J end lost 2 bases, and 17 bases lay between the germline ends. Per germline, CDR1 MNHEY and CDR2 SMNVEV (reference sequence). This CDR3 has 17 amino acids. CDR3 amino acids: CASSLSPTQGPGNTIYF. CDR3 nucleotides: TGTGCCAGCAGTTTGTCACCTACGCAGGGCCCTGGAAACACCATATATTTT.

The chain recombines TRBV9 with TRBJ1-5, with D maybe TRBD1 (5 bases). Deletions cut 4 bases from V and 5 bases from J, with 13 bases between. CDR1 SGDLS and CDR2 YYNGEE come from the germline V gene. The CDR3 contains 14 residues. The CDR3 here is CASSIGALDQPQHF. The CDR3 DNA sequence: TGTGCCAGCAGCATAGGGGCGCTGGATCAGCCCCAGCATTTT.

The rearrangement joins TRBV27 to TRBJ1-3; D ambiguous. The CDR3 runs to 13 residues. Germline V gives CDR1 MNHEY, CDR2 SMNVEV (reference sequence). With 10 bases removed from V and 0 bases from J, the gap between germline ends came to 10 bases. CDR3 loop: CATASSSGNTIYF. The CDR3 DNA reads as TGTGCCACCGCGTCGAGCTCTGGAAACACCATATATTTT.

The chain couples TRBV28 to TRBJ1-5, with a possible D match to TRBD1 (6 bases). V was clipped by 6 bases and J by 1 base, with 19 bases between them. CDR3 length: 17 amino acids. Per germline, CDR1 MDHEN and CDR2 SYDVKM. DNA for the CDR3: TGTGCCAGCAGCCCAGTCGGATGGCAGGGGAGCAATCAGCCCCAGCATTTT. As protein: CASSPVGWQGSNQPQHF. The full variable domain, with the rest looked up from reference TRBV28 and TRBJ1-5, is DVKVTQSSRYLVKRTGEKVFLECVQDMDHENMFWYRQDPGLGLRLIYFSYDVKMKEKGDIPEGYSVSREKKERFSLILESASTNQTSMYLCASSPVGWQGSNQPQHFGDGTRLSIL.

The chain carries TRBV5-1 and TRBJ2-3, with 13 bases aligning to TRBD2. The germline V gene has CDR1 SGHRS and CDR2 YFSETQ. This CDR3 is 17 amino acids long. The ends lost 8 bases at V and 6 bases at J; junction bases unmatched: 15. This CDR3 is CASHLTGLAGVGDTQYF. The CDR3 DNA reads as TGCGCCAGTCACCTTACAGGACTAGCGGGAGTCGGGGATACGCAGTATTTT. Full variable domain (missing parts from reference TRBV5-1 and TRBJ2-3): KAGVTQTPRYLIKTRGQQVTLSCSPISGHRSVSWYQQTPGQGLQFLFEYFSETQRNKGNFPGRFSGRQFSNSRSEMNVSTLELGDSALYLCASHLTGLAGVGDTQYFGPGTRLTVL.

This clone was found once. The V gene is TRBV6-5, the J gene TRBJ1-1; D gene unclear. From germline, CDR1 is MNHEY and CDR2 SVGAGI. V gave up 2 bases and J gave up 3 bases, with 16 bases separating them. The CDR3 runs to 16 residues. The CDR3 spells CASSYDLRVRDTEAFF. CDR3 DNA sequence: TGTGCCAGCAGTTACGATTTAAGGGTGCGGGACACTGAAGCTTTCTTT.

The V and J genes are TRBV2 and TRBJ1-5; 7 bases map to TRBD1. The CDR3 has 13 amino acids. Germline CDR1 SNHLY, CDR2 FYNNEI. V lost 7 bases and J lost 4; bases outside the gene matches: 4. The CDR3 sequence: CASNPRGNQPQHF. CDR3 DNA: TGTGCCAGCAACCCCAGGGGGAATCAGCCCCAGCATTTT.

The chain couples TRBV7-9 to TRBJ1-1, with TRBD1 as a possible D gene (5 bases). CDR3 length: 18 residues. The V end lost 4 bases, the J end lost 0 bases, and 21 bases lay between the germline ends. Germline V gives CDR1 SEHNR, CDR2 FQNEAQ (reference sequence). In nucleotides, the CDR3 is TGTGCCAGCAGCTCATCGGTTGCGGCAGGGCGGATGAACACTGAAGCTTTCTTT. Its protein product is CASSSSVAAGRMNTEAFF.

This clone has just a few counts. J is TRBJ2-7 and V is TRBV5-1; TRBD1 matches at 12 bases. The CDR3 contains 15 residues. In germline, CDR1 is SGHRS, CDR2 YFSETQ. Trimming removed 3 bases from V and 2 bases from J; junction bases left unmatched: 3. The CDR3 nucleotides are TGCGCCAGCAGCTGGGGACAGGGGGCCACCTACGAGCAGTACTTC. Translated: CASSWGQGATYEQYF. The whole variable domain, filled in from reference TRBV5-1 and TRBJ2-7, reads KAGVTQTPRYLIKTRGQQVTLSCSPISGHRSVSWYQQTPGQGLQFLFEYFSETQRNKGNFPGRFSGRQFSNSRSEMNVSTLELGDSALYLCASSWGQGATYEQYFGPGTRLTVT.

This chain links TRBV12-3 or TRBV12-4 with TRBJ1-1, with a tentative D call TRBD1 (6 bases). V was clipped by 6 bases and J by 11 bases, with 16 bases between them. This CDR3 has 12 residues. Written as DNA, the CDR3 is TGTGCCAGCAGCGGGGGCCACCCGGGGGCTTTCTTT. Its protein product is CASSGGHPGAFF.

This clone has just one count. J is TRBJ1-2 and V is TRBV28; no clear D gene. Looked up from germline, CDR1 is MDHEN and CDR2 is SYDVKM. V gave up 7 bases and J gave up 2 bases, with 17 bases separating them. This CDR3 contains 15 residues. This CDR3 is CASNTPSGGNYGYTF. CDR3 DNA sequence: TGTGCCAGCAACACCCCGAGCGGCGGAAACTATGGCTACACCTTC.

The V gene is TRBV14, the J gene TRBJ1-6; D ambiguous. The CDR3 contains 17 residues. Germline V gives CDR1 SGHDN, CDR2 FVKESK. The V gene lost 6 bases and the J gene lost 5 bases, with 20 bases spanning the gap. For the CDR3, the DNA is TGTGCCAGCAGGCCAAGATGTCCGGGTGTCCATAATTCACCCCTCCACTTT. It codes for CASRPRCPGVHNSPLHF. Filled out from reference TRBV14 and TRBJ1-6, the complete variable domain reads EAGVTQFPSHSVIEKGQTVTLRCDPISGHDNLYWYRRVMGKEIKFLLHFVKESKQDESGMPNNRFLAERTGGTYSTLKVQPAELEDSGVYFCASRPRCPGVHNSPLHFGNGTRLTVT.

V usage is TRBV7-2 and J usage is TRBJ1-1; D remains ambiguous. CDR1 is SGHTA, CDR2 FQGNSA, per germline. CDR3 length: 15 residues. Trimming removed 2 bases from V and 1 base from J, with 11 bases in between. For the CDR3, the DNA is TGTGCCAGCAGCTTACTTCGGGCCCCGAACACTGAAGCTTTCTTT. It encodes CASSLLRAPNTEAFF.

The rearrangement joins TRBV7-8 to TRBJ1-2; tentative D call: TRBD1 (5 bases). The V gene's germline CDR1 is SGHVS and CDR2 FQNEAQ. The CDR3 is made up of 16 amino acids. V was pared by 0 bases and J by 10 bases, with 21 bases between. The DNA for the CDR3 is TGTGCCAGCAGCTTAGCAGGGATAGGGGTGCATTTTGACTACACCTTC. It yields the protein CASSLAGIGVHFDYTF.

The chain joins TRBV3-1 (or the pseudogene TRBV3-2) to TRBJ2-7, with 7 bases fitting TRBD1. Germline V lookup: CDR1 LGHDT, CDR2 YNNKEL (reference sequence). CDR3 size: 13 residues. V shed 4 bases, J shed 6 bases, and the junction held 6 bases outside the gene matches. The CDR3 protein is CASSPDRVGEQYF. The CDR3 coding sequence is TGTGCCAGCAGCCCAGACAGGGTTGGCGAGCAGTACTTC.

Details on this clone: Other DNA sequences in this sample translate to the same CDR3. The genes are TRBV9 and TRBJ2-7; possibly TRBD1 for D (5 bases). The CDR3 extends over 13 amino acids. Germline V lookup: CDR1 SGDLS, CDR2 YYNGEE. Deletions cut 0 bases from V and 1 base from J, with 5 bases between. The CDR3 sequence: CASSVEGSYEQYF. In DNA, the CDR3 is TGTGCCAGCAGCGTAGAGGGGTCCTACGAGCAGTACTTC.

V gene TRBV9 combines with J gene TRBJ1-2; 9 bases agree with TRBD1. V was pared by 3 bases and J by 5 bases, with 14 bases of the junction left unmatched. The CDR3 extends over 17 amino acids. The germline CDR1 and CDR2 sequences are SGDLS and YYNGEE. CDR3 nucleotide sequence: TGTGCCAGCAGCGGACCGGGACAGGGCGCCTTCTTTTATGGCTACACCTTC. Residues: CASSGPGQGAFFYGYTF.

V and J are TRBV19 and TRBJ2-7; a weak D match, TRBD1 (5 bases). Trimming removed 6 bases at V and 0 bases at J, with 9 bases between. The germline CDR1 and CDR2 sequences are LNHDA and SQIVND (reference sequence). The CDR3 is 13 amino acids. CDR3 in amino acids: CASREQGSYEQYF. The DNA of the CDR3 is TGTGCCAGTAGGGAGCAGGGCTCCTACGAGCAGTACTTC.

The genes are TRBV5-5 and TRBJ1-5; a weak D match, TRBD1 (6 bases). Germline V gives CDR1 SGHKS, CDR2 YYEKEE (reference sequence). V was shortened by 0 bases and J by 0 bases, with 7 bases between the two germline ends. The CDR3 sequence is 15 residues long. The CDR3 DNA reads as TGTGCCAGCAGCTTGGCGGACAGTAGCAATCAGCCCCAGCATTTT. Its protein is CASSLADSSNQPQHF. Filled out from reference TRBV5-5 and TRBJ1-5, the complete variable domain reads DAGVTQSPTHLIKTRGQQVTLRCSPISGHKSVSWYQQVLGQGPQFIFQYYEKEERGRGNFPDRFSARQFPNYSSELNVNALLLGDSALYLCASSLADSSNQPQHFGDGTRLSIL.

The chain recombines TRBV27 with TRBJ2-7; tentatively, D is TRBD2 (6 bases). There are 16 residues in the CDR3. The germline V and J ends were trimmed by 8 bases and 2 bases, with 22 bases remaining between them. Germline-derived CDR1 and CDR2 are MNHEY and SMNVEV (reference sequence). CDR3 residues: CASRPYTSLEPYEQYF. The CDR3 DNA sequence: TGTGCCAGCCGCCCATACACTAGCCTGGAACCCTACGAGCAGTACTTC.

The chain uses TRBV6-5 and TRBJ2-7, with 8 bases fitting TRBD2. Germline V gene data show CDR1 as MNHEY and CDR2 as SVGAGI. Germline trimming cut 8 bases from V and 7 bases from J; bases unmatched to any gene: 13. The CDR3 is 14 residues long. For the CDR3, the DNA is TGTGCCAGCCGATTACCGGACCAGCGGGGGGAGCAGTACTTC. Translated, it gives CASRLPDQRGEQYF.

This clone was observed a few times. This sequence joins TRBV30 and TRBJ1-6; D gene unclear. Germline lookup yields CDR1 GTSNPN and CDR2 SVGIG (reference sequence). This CDR3 is built from 13 residues. The CDR3 nucleotides read TGTGCTTCAACCCGGGAAACGAATTCACCCCTCCACTTT. Its translation is CASTRETNSPLHF.

Notes on this clone: Compared with germline, one end of the junction differs, possibly owing to a read error. The CDR3 loop reads CASSLLAGGAKVF. The CDR3, as DNA: TGTGCCAGCAGCTTACTAGCGGGGGGGGCCAAGGTCTTC. The chain combines TRBV5-5 with TRBJ2-1; TRBD2 matches 13 bases. This CDR3 is built from 13 residues. Germline values: CDR1 SGHKS, CDR2 YYEKEE (reference sequence).

The J gene is TRBJ1-6, the V gene TRBV6-2 or TRBV6-3; a possible D gene is TRBD1 (6 bases). V shed 2 bases and J shed 8 bases, with 10 bases lying between them. CDR1 and CDR2 (germline): MNHEY, SVGEGT. CDR3 size: 14 residues. CDR3 protein: CASSYGTKDSPLHF. In DNA, the CDR3 is TGTGCCAGCAGTTACGGGACAAAGGATTCACCCCTCCACTTT.

V and J are TRBV7-8 and TRBJ2-3, with TRBD2 matching 9 bases. There are 15 residues in the CDR3. V was pared by 10 bases and J by 2 bases, with 10 bases of the junction left unmatched. Germline-derived CDR1 and CDR2 are SGHVS and FQNEAQ. Here the CDR3 reads CATQILAGHTDTQYF. As DNA, the CDR3 is TGTGCCACTCAAATCCTAGCGGGACACACAGATACGCAGTATTTT.